The clone carrying this TCR beta chain was counted at least ten times. Using RNA transcripts as the source, TCR beta CDR3 regions were amplified. Researchers ran a first-round RT-PCR on the TCR CDR3 using the HTBI primer set. TCRdb ran MiXCR on the multiplex PCR reads and lists one entry per CDR3 protein. The sample has about 480,000 distinct CDR3 sequences, approximately 25% seen once. Germline values: CDR1 MDHEN, CDR2 SYDVKM. Trimming took off 3 bases at V and 3 bases at J, with 11 bases between the two ends. This CDR3 contains 14 residues. This sample is part of a study of T cells in Graves' hyperthyroidism and ophthalmopathy.

J is TRBJ1-2 and V is TRBV28; no reliable D call. The receptor was derived from a woman in her 30s with Graves' ophthalmopathy. The source material was blood. DNA for the CDR3: TGTGCCAGCAGTTTGGCGGGGTTACACTATGGCTACACCTTC. Its translation is CASSLAGLHYGYTF.